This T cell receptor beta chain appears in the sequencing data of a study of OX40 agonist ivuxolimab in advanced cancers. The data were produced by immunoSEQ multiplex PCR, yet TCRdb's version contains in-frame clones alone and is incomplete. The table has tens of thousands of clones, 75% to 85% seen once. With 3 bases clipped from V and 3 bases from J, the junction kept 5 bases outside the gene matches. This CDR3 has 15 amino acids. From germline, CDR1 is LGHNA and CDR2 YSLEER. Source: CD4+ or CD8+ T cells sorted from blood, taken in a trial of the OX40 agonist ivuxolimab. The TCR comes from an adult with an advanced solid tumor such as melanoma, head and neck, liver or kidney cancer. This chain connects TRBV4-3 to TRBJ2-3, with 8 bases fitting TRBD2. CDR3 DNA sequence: TGCGCCAGCAGCCACACTAGCGGAGGGACAGATACGCAGTATTTT. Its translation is CASSHTSGGTDTQYF.